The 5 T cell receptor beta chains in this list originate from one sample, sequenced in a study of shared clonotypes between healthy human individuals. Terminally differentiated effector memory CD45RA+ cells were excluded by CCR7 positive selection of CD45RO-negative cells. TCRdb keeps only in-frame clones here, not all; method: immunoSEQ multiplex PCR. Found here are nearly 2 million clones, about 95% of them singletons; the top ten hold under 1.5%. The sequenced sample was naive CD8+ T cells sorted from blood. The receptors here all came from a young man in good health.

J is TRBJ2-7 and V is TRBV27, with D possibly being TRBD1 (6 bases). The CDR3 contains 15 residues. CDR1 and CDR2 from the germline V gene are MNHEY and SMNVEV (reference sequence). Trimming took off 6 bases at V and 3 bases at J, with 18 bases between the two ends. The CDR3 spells CASSLTDSPYYEQYF. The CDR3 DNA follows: TGTGCCAGCAGCCTTACGGACAGCCCCTACTACGAGCAGTACTTC.

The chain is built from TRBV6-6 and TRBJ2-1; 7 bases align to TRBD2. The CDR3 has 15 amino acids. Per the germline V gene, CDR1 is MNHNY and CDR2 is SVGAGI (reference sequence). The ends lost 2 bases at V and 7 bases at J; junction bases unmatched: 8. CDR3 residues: CASSYGAGAGNEQFF. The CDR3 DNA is TGTGCCAGCAGTTACGGGGCGGGAGCTGGTAATGAGCAGTTCTTC.

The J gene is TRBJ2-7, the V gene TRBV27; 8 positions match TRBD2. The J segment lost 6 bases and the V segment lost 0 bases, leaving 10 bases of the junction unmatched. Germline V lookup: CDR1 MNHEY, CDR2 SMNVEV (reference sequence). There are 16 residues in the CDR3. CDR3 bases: TGTGCCAGCAGTTTATCGGTACTAACGGCGGGGGGCGAGCAGTACTTC. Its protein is CASSLSVLTAGGEQYF.

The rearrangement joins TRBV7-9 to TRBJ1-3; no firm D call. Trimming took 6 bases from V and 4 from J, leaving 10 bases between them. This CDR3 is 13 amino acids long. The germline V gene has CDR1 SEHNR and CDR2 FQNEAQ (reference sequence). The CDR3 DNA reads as TGTGCCAGCAGTCAGGACTTCGGAAACACCATATATTTT. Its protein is CASSQDFGNTIYF.

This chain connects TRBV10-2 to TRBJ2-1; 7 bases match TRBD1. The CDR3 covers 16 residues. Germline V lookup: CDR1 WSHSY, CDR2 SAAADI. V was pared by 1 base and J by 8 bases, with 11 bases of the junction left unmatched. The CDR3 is CASSEYLGGDRDEQFF. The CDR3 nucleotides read TGCGCCAGCAGTGAGTACTTAGGAGGTGACAGGGATGAGCAGTTCTTC.